This T cell receptor beta chain was obtained from a study of blood T cells in healthy people across ages. Whole-study context: Capturing about one barcoded beta molecule per two T cells was achieved by template switching.

The use of a sample-barcoded 5' primer and a J-beta primer mix characterized a second PCR of 7 to 11 cycles. TCRdb analysed the 5' RACE reads with MiXCR anew, one entry per CDR3 protein. The sample contains 780,000 or so distinct CDR3 sequences, approximately 55% of which appear only once. The length of the CDR3 is 18 residues. Germline loops: CDR1 MNHEY, CDR2 SVGEGT. V lost 4 bases, J lost 14 bases, and 34 bases lay in between. This clonotype came up a few times. The sample comprised blood. The V and J genes are TRBV6-2 or TRBV6-3 and TRBJ2-3, with D perhaps TRBD1 (8 bases). This sequence originates from a man older than 75 in good health. The CDR3 region has the DNA TGTGCCAGCAGTTTAGGCCACCGGACAGGGAGGGAAGGCAGATACGCGTATTTT. It codes for CASSLGHRTGREGRYAYF.